One and the same sample provided the 27 T cell receptor beta chains below, sequenced in a study of blood T cell repertoires in COVID-19. Clones were read by immunoSEQ multiplex PCR, and TCRdb kept only the in-frame ones, dropping some. The sample shows about 97,000 clones, around 84% of them seen only once. The sequencing input was peripheral blood. The source of these receptors is a man aged 50-59 years with active or convalescent COVID-19.

The rearrangement joins TRBV10-2 to TRBJ2-1, with 11 bases identical to TRBD2. In germline, CDR1 is WSHSY, CDR2 SAAADI. Trimming removed 4 bases from V and 4 bases from J; junction bases left unmatched: 6. The CDR3 has 16 residues. CDR3 DNA: TGCGCCAGCAGTGTTGTAGCGGGGGGGTTGTACAATGAGCAGTTCTTC. The encoded protein is CASSVVAGGLYNEQFF.

The CDR3 region is CASSPRDSNQPQHF. As DNA, the CDR3 is TGTGCCTCCTCCCCCAGGGATAGCAATCAGCCCCAGCATTTT. V gene TRBV6-5 combines with J gene TRBJ1-5; perhaps TRBD1 as D (5 bases). Trimming took 11 bases from V and 0 from J, leaving 14 bases between them. The CDR3 sequence is 14 residues long. Germline lookup yields CDR1 MNHEY and CDR2 SVGAGI.

The chain links TRBV5-8 to TRBJ1-2, with 9 bases aligning to TRBD1. The junction had 8 bases not matched to a gene; V was cut back by 4 bases and J by 4 bases. The germline gives CDR1 SGHTS, CDR2 YDEGEE. The CDR3 is 15 residues long. The CDR3 nucleotides are TGTGCCAGCAGCCTGGGTTCGGACAGGGGCTATGGCTACACCTTC. This sequence encodes CASSLGSDRGYGYTF.

This clone has a single count. The chain uses TRBV19 and TRBJ1-1; D remains unclear. V was shortened by 1 base and J by 5 bases, with 11 bases between the two germline ends. Germline V gene sequence: CDR1 LNHDA, CDR2 SQIVND (reference sequence). The CDR3 consists of 14 residues. The CDR3 loop reads CASSIVEGWTEAFF. CDR3 sequence (DNA): TGTGCCAGTAGTATAGTTGAGGGTTGGACTGAAGCTTTCTTT.

This chain joins TRBV2 and TRBJ2-2, with 7 bases identical to TRBD1. Germline V gene sequence: CDR1 SNHLY, CDR2 FYNNEI. V dropped 8 bases and J dropped 7; count of bases not matched to a gene: 1. The length of the CDR3 is 11 residues. The CDR3 DNA sequence: TGTGCCAGCTACAGGGGCGGGGAGCTGTTTTTT. It is translated as CASYRGGELFF.

The J gene is TRBJ1-2, the V gene TRBV15; D is possibly TRBD1 (6 bases). Trimming shortened V by 2 bases and J by 3 bases, and 19 bases separated the two germline ends. The CDR3 is made up of 17 amino acids. Germline lookup yields CDR1 LNHNV and CDR2 YYDKDF (reference sequence). For the CDR3, the DNA is TGTGCCACCAGCAGACCCTGGGGGGGGGCAGGAGACTATGGCTACACCTTC. It specifies CATSRPWGGAGDYGYTF.

The rearrangement joins TRBV5-8 to TRBJ2-1; D is unclear. Between the trimmed V and J ends, which lost 2 bases and 6 bases, there was a span of 15 bases. There are 15 residues in the CDR3. CDR1 is SGHTS, CDR2 YDEGEE, per germline. The CDR3 coding sequence is TGTGCCAGCAGCTTACGGCGGTCCCCGGGCAATGAGCAGTTCTTC. As protein: CASSLRRSPGNEQFF.

This clone was counted only a few times. J is TRBJ1-6 and V is TRBV21-1; the table names TRBD1, a call not compared with the DNA. TRBV21-1 represents a pseudogene. The CDR3 contains 18 residues. CDR3 sequence: CASSKVGTGGSYNSPLHF. The CDR3 region has the DNA TGTGCCAGCAGCAAAGTGGGGACAGGGGGCTCCTATAATTCACCCCTCCACTTT.

The chain couples TRBV7-8 to TRBJ2-3, with D maybe TRBD2 (7 bases). The CDR3 length is 13 residues. The V gene's germline CDR1 is SGHVS and CDR2 FQNEAQ. V was clipped by 6 bases and J by 6 bases, with 13 bases between them. The CDR3 region is CASSGGAWDTQYF. The CDR3, as DNA: TGTGCCAGCAGTGGGGGGGCCTGGGATACGCAGTATTTT.

DNA of the CDR3: TGTGCCAGCAGTTACCCGGTTGACAGGGCTGAAGCTTTCTTT. It translates to CASSYPVDRAEAFF. V and J are TRBV6-2 or TRBV6-3 and TRBJ1-1, with TRBD1 matching 7 bases. Germline CDR1 and CDR2: MNHEY and SVGEGT. CDR3 length: 14 residues. Unmatched junction bases numbered 6, after V lost 2 bases and J lost 6 bases.

This clone was seen more than once but under ten times. The rearrangement links TRBV19 to TRBJ2-3; 10 bases map to TRBD2. The CDR3 totals 16 residues. V trimming: 3 bases; J trimming: 2 bases; junction bases outside the gene matches: 5. Germline-derived CDR1 and CDR2 are LNHDA and SQIVND (reference sequence). CDR3 region: CASSMGSGGATDTQYF. The CDR3 DNA sequence: TGTGCCAGTAGTATGGGCAGCGGGGGGGCCACAGATACGCAGTATTTT.

This rearrangement joins TRBV5-1 to TRBJ2-7; TRBD1 agrees at 9 bases. V was pared by 0 bases and J by 3 bases, with 4 bases of the junction left unmatched. This CDR3 is built from 15 residues. The germline V gene encodes CDR1 SGHRS and CDR2 YFSETQ. This CDR3 reads CASSLGGQGVYEQYF. CDR3 DNA: TGCGCCAGCAGCTTGGGGGGACAGGGTGTCTACGAGCAGTACTTC.

The genes are TRBV2 and TRBJ1-2; TRBD1 matches at 9 bases. V dropped 6 bases and J dropped 4; count of bases not matched to a gene: 6. CDR1 is SNHLY, CDR2 FYNNEI, per germline. The CDR3 contains 14 residues. This CDR3 is CASRRDRAFYGYTF. The CDR3 DNA is TGTGCCAGCAGGCGGGACAGGGCTTTCTATGGCTACACCTTC.

The rearrangement uses TRBV7-8 and TRBJ1-1; D is perhaps TRBD1 (5 bases). Germline V gene data show CDR1 as SGHVS and CDR2 as FQNEAQ. V was shortened by 1 base and J by 2 bases, with 11 bases between the two germline ends. The CDR3 is made up of 15 amino acids. The CDR3: CASSLVQGGNTEAFF. CDR3 in DNA: TGTGCCAGCAGCTTAGTGCAGGGTGGTAACACTGAAGCTTTCTTT.

The rearrangement joins TRBV5-4 to TRBJ1-2; D might be TRBD1 (6 bases). Germline V gene lookup returns CDR1 SGHNT and CDR2 YYREEE (reference sequence). The CDR3 is 16 amino acids. The ends were cut back, 5 bases at V and 2 bases at J, with 19 bases in the middle. The CDR3 bases are TGTGCCAGCAGGTCAGGGGTCGGCAGCGAGAACTATGGCTACACCTTC. Translating it yields CASRSGVGSENYGYTF.

This chain joins TRBV7-2 and TRBJ1-1; D gene ambiguous. This CDR3 has 14 residues. The germline V and J ends were trimmed by 1 base and 1 base, with 7 bases remaining between them. The germline gives CDR1 SGHTA, CDR2 FQGNSA. The CDR3 is CASSLDGPNTEAFF. The CDR3 coding sequence is TGTGCCAGCAGCTTAGATGGGCCGAACACTGAAGCTTTCTTT.

The chain uses TRBV5-6 and TRBJ1-2; 10 bases agree with TRBD1. CDR1 and CDR2 from the germline V gene are SGHDT and YYEEEE. Germline trimming cut 4 bases from V and 5 bases from J; bases unmatched to any gene: 5. CDR3 size: 14 residues. The chain's CDR3 is CASSPDRGQYGYTF. DNA for the CDR3: TGTGCCAGCAGCCCAGACAGGGGGCAGTATGGCTACACCTTC.

The rearrangement uses TRBV30 and TRBJ1-6; D not certain. The CDR3 has 16 residues. Germline V gene sequence: CDR1 GTSNPN, CDR2 SVGIG (reference sequence). Trimming left V 4 bases short and J 5 bases short, with 18 bases between. The CDR3 here is CAWNLPLGFNNSPLHF. In nucleotides, the CDR3 is TGTGCCTGGAACCTCCCCCTCGGGTTTAATAATTCACCCCTCCACTTT.

This sequence joins TRBV10-3 and TRBJ1-5, with 7 bases identical to TRBD1. Germline assignment: CDR1 ENHRY and CDR2 SYGVKD. CDR3 size: 12 residues. Trimming at V came to 8 bases and at J to 3 bases, leaving 1 base not matched to a gene. In DNA, the CDR3 is TGTGCCATCGGGACAGCCAATCAGCCCCAGCATTTT. Translating it yields CAIGTANQPQHF.

The chain is built from TRBV5-8 and TRBJ1-1; TRBD1 is a possible D gene (5 bases). CDR1 and CDR2 from the germline V gene are SGHTS and YDEGEE. Trimming pared 1 base from V and 6 bases from J, leaving 13 bases between. There are 14 residues in the CDR3. CDR3 DNA: TGTGCCAGCAGCTTGAGGATCGGGGGATCTGAAGCTTTCTTT. Translating gives CASSLRIGGSEAFF.

The chain has TRBV7-5 and TRBJ2-2; the table's D call, TRBD2, was not checked against the DNA. TRBV7-5 is classified as a pseudogene. The CDR3 length is 16 residues. The CDR3 region is CVRSSFCGGGTGELFF. CDR3 nucleotide sequence: TGTGTCAGAAGCTCTTTTTGCGGGGGGGGCACCGGGGAGCTGTTTTTT.

The chain has TRBV10-3 and TRBJ1-1, with no clear D. The V end lost 6 bases, the J end lost 4 bases, and 12 bases lay between the germline ends. The CDR3 is 13 amino acids. CDR1 is ENHRY and CDR2 is SYGVKD in the germline V gene. The CDR3 DNA follows: TGTGCCATCAGCTCCTCCCCCCCCACTGAAGCTTTCTTT. It translates to CAISSSPPTEAFF.

The rearrangement links TRBV10-1 to TRBJ2-3; 10 bases are shared with TRBD1. CDR3 length: 17 amino acids. Germline V lookup: CDR1 WNHNN, CDR2 SYGVQD (reference sequence). V was clipped by 0 bases and J by 5 bases; unmatched bases: 8. The CDR3 is CASSESWTGTGVDTQYF. For the CDR3, the DNA is TGCGCCAGCAGTGAGTCTTGGACCGGGACAGGGGTAGATACGCAGTATTTT.

This chain links TRBV6-5 with TRBJ2-3; 10 nucleotides agree with TRBD2. The CDR3 length is 14 residues. Per germline, CDR1 MNHEY and CDR2 SVGAGI. J was trimmed by 7 bases and V by 5 bases; bases with no gene match: 6. In nucleotides, the CDR3 is TGTGCCAGCAGTCCAGCGGGGGGGAGAAATACGCAGTATTTT. The encoded protein is CASSPAGGRNTQYF.

The V call is TRBV9, the J call TRBJ2-7; 7 bases line up with TRBD1. The junction had 9 bases not matched to a gene; V was cut back by 7 bases and J by 5 bases. Germline V lookup: CDR1 SGDLS, CDR2 YYNGEE. This CDR3 has 13 residues. The CDR3 sequence: CASSPTGMHEQYF. In nucleotides, the CDR3 is TGTGCCAGCTCACCGACAGGGATGCACGAGCAGTACTTC.

This rearrangement joins TRBV14 to TRBJ2-5; 8 nucleotides match TRBD1. CDR1 and CDR2 from the germline V gene are SGHDN and FVKESK. The V segment lost 3 bases and the J segment 1 base; nucleotides outside the gene matches: 7. This CDR3 has 16 amino acids. In DNA form, the CDR3 reads TGTGCCAGCAGCCATCACAGGGGGACAGCCCAAGAGACCCAGTACTTC. Translating gives CASSHHRGTAQETQYF.

The V call is TRBV6-6, the J call TRBJ1-1; tentatively, D is TRBD1 (6 bases). Between the trimmed V and J ends, which lost 2 bases and 4 bases, there was a span of 8 bases. The V gene's germline CDR1 is MNHNY and CDR2 SVGAGI (reference sequence). This CDR3 contains 13 residues. CDR3 sequence reads: CASSYDRSTEAFF. DNA for the CDR3: TGTGCCAGCAGTTACGACAGGTCCACTGAAGCTTTCTTT.